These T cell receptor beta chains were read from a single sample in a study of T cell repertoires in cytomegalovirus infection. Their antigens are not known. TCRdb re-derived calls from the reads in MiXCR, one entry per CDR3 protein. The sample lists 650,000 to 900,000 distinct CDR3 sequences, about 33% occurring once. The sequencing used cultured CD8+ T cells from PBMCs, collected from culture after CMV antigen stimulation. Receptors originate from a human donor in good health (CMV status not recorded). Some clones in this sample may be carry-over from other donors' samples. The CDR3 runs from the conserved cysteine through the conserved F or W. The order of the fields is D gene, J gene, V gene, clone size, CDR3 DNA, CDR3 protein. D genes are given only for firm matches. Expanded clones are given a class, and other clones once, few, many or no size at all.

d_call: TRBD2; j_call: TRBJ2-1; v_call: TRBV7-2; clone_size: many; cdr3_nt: TGTGCCAGCAGCGACCGACTAGCGGGGGGACACAATGAGCAGTTCTTC; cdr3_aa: CASSDRLAGGHNEQFF
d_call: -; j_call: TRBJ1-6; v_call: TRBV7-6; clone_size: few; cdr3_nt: TGTGCCAGCAGCCCGGGACCATCGATCAATTCACCCCTCCACTTT; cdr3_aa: CASSPGPSINSPLHF
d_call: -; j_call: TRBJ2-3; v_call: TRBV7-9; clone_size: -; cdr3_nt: TGTGCCAGCAGCCCACTAGGGGACACAGATACGCAGTATTTT; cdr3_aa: CASSPLGDTDTQYF
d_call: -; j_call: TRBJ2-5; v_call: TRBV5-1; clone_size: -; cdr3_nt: TGCGCCAGCAGCTTGGGGGGGATACGGGAGACCCAGTGCTTC; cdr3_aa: CASSLGGIRETQCF
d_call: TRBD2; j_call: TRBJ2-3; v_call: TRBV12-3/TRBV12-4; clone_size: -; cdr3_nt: TGTGCCAGCAGTCAGCGGGGAAGGGCCCCAGATACGCAGTATTTT; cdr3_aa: CASSQRGRAPDTQYF
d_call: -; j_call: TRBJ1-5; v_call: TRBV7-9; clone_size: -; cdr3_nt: TGTGCCAGCAGCCGAGAGGCCTATAGCAATCAGCCCCAGCATTTT; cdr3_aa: CASSREAYSNQPQHF
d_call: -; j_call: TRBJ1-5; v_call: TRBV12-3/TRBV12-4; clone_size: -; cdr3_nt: TGTGCCAGCGCGTCTACAGTGGGGGGCAATCAGCCCCAGCATTTT; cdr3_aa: CASASTVGGNQPQHF
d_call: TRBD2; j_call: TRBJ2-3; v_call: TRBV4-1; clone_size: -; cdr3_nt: TGCGCCAGCAGCCAAGACCCAGGACTAGCGGGGGGAAATGCTTCGGGCACAGATACGCAGTATTTT; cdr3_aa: CASSQDPGLAGGNASGTDTQYF
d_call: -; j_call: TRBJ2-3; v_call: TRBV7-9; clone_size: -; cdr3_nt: TGTGCCAGCAGCCCCGTTAGTATGGGCACAGATACGCAGTATTTT; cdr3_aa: CASSPVSMGTDTQYF
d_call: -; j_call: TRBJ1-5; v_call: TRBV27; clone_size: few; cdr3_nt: TGTGCCAGCAGTTTACACGGTCCAGCGGGGCAGCCCCAGCATTTT; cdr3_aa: CASSLHGPAGQPQHF
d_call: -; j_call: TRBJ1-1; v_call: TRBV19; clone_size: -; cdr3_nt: TGTGCCAGTAGTATTTGGGGGCTGGATGGGACTGAAGCTTTCTTT; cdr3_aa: CASSIWGLDGTEAFF
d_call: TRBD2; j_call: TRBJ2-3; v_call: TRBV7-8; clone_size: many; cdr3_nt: TGTGCCAGCAGTCCCTGGATAGCGGGGACCCCGCATACGCAGTATTTT; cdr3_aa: CASSPWIAGTPHTQYF
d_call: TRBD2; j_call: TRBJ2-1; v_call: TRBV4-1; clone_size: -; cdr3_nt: TGCGCCAGCAGCCCTAGACTAGCGGGGGACTACAATGAGCAGTTCTTC; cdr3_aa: CASSPRLAGDYNEQFF
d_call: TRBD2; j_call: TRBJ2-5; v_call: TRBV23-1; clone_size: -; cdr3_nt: TGCGCCACCAACGGGGCGGGGGGGCCCGAAGAGACCCAGTACTTC; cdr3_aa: CATNGAGGPEETQYF
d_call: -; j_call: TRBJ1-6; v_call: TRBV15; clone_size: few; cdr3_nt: TGTGCCACCAGCAGAGATAGGGGTCCCAATTCACCCCTCCACTTT; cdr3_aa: CATSRDRGPNSPLHF
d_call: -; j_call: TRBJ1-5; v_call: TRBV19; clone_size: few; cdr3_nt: TGTGCCAGCCGACCTTTCCGGGGTGTTAGCAATCAGCCCCAGCATTTT; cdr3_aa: CASRPFRGVSNQPQHF
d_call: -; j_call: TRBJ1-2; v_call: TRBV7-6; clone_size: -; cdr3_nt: TGTGCCAGCAGCCCCCGCGAGTTCGGTGGTATTGGCTACACCTTC; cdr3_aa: CASSPREFGGIGYTF
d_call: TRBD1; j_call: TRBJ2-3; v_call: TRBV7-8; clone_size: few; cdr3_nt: TGTGCCAGCAGCTTAGGGAGCCTGACAGGGATGGTTACAGATACGCAGTATTTT; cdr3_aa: CASSLGSLTGMVTDTQYF
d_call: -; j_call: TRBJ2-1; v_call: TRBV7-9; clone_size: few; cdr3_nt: TGTGCCAGCAGCCCCGGGAGGGACAGGGCCCTTTCAGCTCAGTTCTTC; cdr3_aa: CASSPGRDRALSAQFF
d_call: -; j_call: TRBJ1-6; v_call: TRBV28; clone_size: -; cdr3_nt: TGTGCCAGCAGTTTACGCGTCGGTTTTTCACCCCTCCACTTT; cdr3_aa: CASSLRVGFSPLHF
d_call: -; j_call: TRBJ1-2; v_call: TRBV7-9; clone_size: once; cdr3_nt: TGTGCCAGCAGCCTCCACATGGATGGCTACACCTTC; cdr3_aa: CASSLHMDGYTF
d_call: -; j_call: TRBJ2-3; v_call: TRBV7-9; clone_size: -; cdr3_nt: TGTGCCAGCAGCCCCCGACAGACAGATACGCAGTATTTT; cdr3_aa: CASSPRQTDTQYF
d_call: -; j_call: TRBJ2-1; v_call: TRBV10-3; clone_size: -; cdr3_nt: TGTGCCATCAGTGAGGGGAATGGCTCCTACAATGAGCAGTTCTTC; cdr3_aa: CAISEGNGSYNEQFF
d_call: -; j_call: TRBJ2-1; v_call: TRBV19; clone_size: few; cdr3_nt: TGTGCCAGTAGTACGGGGGGCCTTGACAATGAGCAGTTCTTC; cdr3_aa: CASSTGGLDNEQFF
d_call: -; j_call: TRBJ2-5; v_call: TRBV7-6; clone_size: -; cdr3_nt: TGTGTCAGCAGCTCACCGGGAACCTTGGAAGAGACCCAGTACTTC; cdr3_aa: CVSSSPGTLEETQYF
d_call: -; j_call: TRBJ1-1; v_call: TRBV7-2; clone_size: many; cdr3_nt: TGTGCCAGCAGCTTAGGGGGACCGGCACGGGGTGAAGCTTTCTTT; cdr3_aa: CASSLGGPARGEAFF
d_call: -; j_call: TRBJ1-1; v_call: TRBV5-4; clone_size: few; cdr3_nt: TGTGCCAGCAGCGGTTCAGGGTTTACTGAAGCTTTCTTT; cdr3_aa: CASSGSGFTEAFF
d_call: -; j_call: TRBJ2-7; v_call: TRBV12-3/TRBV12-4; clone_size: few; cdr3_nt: TGTGCCAGCAGTTCCTTAGGACCCGAGCAGTACTTC; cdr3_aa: CASSSLGPEQYF